This T cell receptor (beta chain) was obtained from a study of immune evolution from preneoplasia to lung adenocarcinoma. Study outcomes and limitations: Top clone share appeared to fall from AAH through AIS, MIA, adenocarcinoma.

CDR3 length: 17 residues. Worth noting for this clone: Its antigen is still unknown.

Assay: immunoSEQ multiplex PCR; the TCRdb copy retains only in-frame clones and omits some. Of approximately 10,000 clones in the sample, around 80% were seen once. After pathologic assessment, macro-dissection selected premalignant or tumor cells for extraction. The chain uses TRBV12-2 and TRBJ2-5; the table's TRBD2 call for D was not verified on the DNA. TRBV12-2 is an annotated pseudogene. Input material: FFPE lung adenocarcinoma in situ tissue. The clonotype was recovered from a person aged 55-80 years with lung adenocarcinoma. The CDR3 region is CASRSSAGALYQETQYF. The CDR3 coding sequence is TGTGCAAGTCGTTCTTCGGCGGGGGCCCTGTACCAAGAGACCCAGTACTTC.